The 26 T cell receptor beta chains below all came from one sample that was sequenced in a study of blood T cells in healthy people across ages. Using a J-beta primer mix together with a sample-barcoded 5' primer, a second PCR was run for roughly 6 to 12 cycles. In TCRdb, the 5' RACE reads were re-called with MiXCR into one record per CDR3 protein. In the table there are roughly 1.5 million distinct CDR3 sequences, approximately 42% of which are singletons. The sample consisted of blood. These TCRs come from a woman under 30 in good health.

The chain is built from TRBV7-2 and TRBJ2-1; maybe TRBD2 (6 bases). CDR1 is SGHTA and CDR2 is FQGNSA in the germline V gene. The CDR3 loop spans 14 amino acids. Trimming shortened V by 6 bases and J by 5 bases, and 14 bases separated the two germline ends. Written as DNA, the CDR3 is TGTGCCAGCAGTGGGCTAGCGACGAACAATGAGCAGTTCTTC. Translation gives CASSGLATNNEQFF.

This clonotype was found a few times. This sequence joins TRBV7-9 and TRBJ1-1, with D uncertain. The CDR3 is 16 amino acids. CDR1 is SEHNR, CDR2 FQNEAQ, per germline (reference sequence). V was shortened by 1 base and J by 1 base, with 13 bases between the two germline ends. The CDR3 DNA reads as TGTGCCAGCAGCTTAGTTGGAGGGCCTCGGAACACTGAAGCTTTCTTT. Translation: CASSLVGGPRNTEAFF.

V gene TRBV4-3 combines with J gene TRBJ2-1; D not resolved. The DNA end favors TRBJ2-7, so the J call may be wrong. The CDR3 has 15 amino acids. CDR1 and CDR2 from the germline V gene are LGHNA and YSLEER. The CDR3 bases are TGCGCCAGCAGCCATGAACCAAGCTCCTACAATGAGCAGTACTTC. The encoded protein is CASSHEPSSYNEQYF.

Note on this clonotype: A much larger clone differs from this one at a single base, so this may be a read error. The J gene is TRBJ2-1, the V gene TRBV24-1; 15 nucleotides match TRBD2. The trim removed 2 bases at V and 12 bases at J, leaving 7 bases unmatched. This CDR3 has 16 amino acids. Germline V gene sequence: CDR1 KGHDR, CDR2 SFDVKD. The DNA of the CDR3 is TGTGCCACCAGTGATTCCCGGACTAGCGGGGGGGCCGGGCAGTTCTTC. Translating it yields CATSDSRTSGGAGQFF.

The rearrangement links TRBV12-3 or TRBV12-4 to TRBJ2-1; the D gene is possibly TRBD1 (6 bases). Trimming left V 3 bases short and J 2 bases short, with 17 bases between. CDR3 length equals 17 residues. The CDR3 nucleotides read TGTGCCAGCAGTTTGACCCTCCTAGAGGGGGCCTACAATGAGCAGTTCTTC. Encoded protein: CASSLTLLEGAYNEQFF.

A single count supports this clonotype. The rearrangement joins TRBV29-1 to TRBJ2-1; TRBD2 aligns across 9 bases. Germline V gives CDR1 SQVTM, CDR2 ANQGSEA. The CDR3 extends over 13 amino acids. V lost 4 bases to trimming and J lost 8 bases; unmatched junction nucleotides: 6. The CDR3 loop reads CSVAWREGYEQFF. CDR3 sequence (DNA): TGCAGCGTTGCTTGGCGGGAGGGCTATGAGCAGTTCTTC.

The J gene is TRBJ2-7, the V gene TRBV7-9, with D maybe TRBD1 (6 bases). This CDR3 region has 17 residues. Germline values: CDR1 SEHNR, CDR2 FQNEAQ (reference sequence). Trimming pared 1 base from V and 6 bases from J, leaving 22 bases between. CDR3 sequence (DNA): TGTGCCAGCAGCTTAGGTACAGGGCTTGGGGTAGGGCCCGAGCAGTACTTC. Translation: CASSLGTGLGVGPEQYF.

This rearrangement joins TRBV4-1 to TRBJ2-1, with TRBD2 matching over 12 bases. With 4 bases clipped from V and 4 bases from J, the junction kept 5 bases outside the gene matches. Germline V gene data show CDR1 as MGHRA and CDR2 as YSYEKL. This CDR3 has 16 residues. CDR3: CASSRVTSGGYNEQFF. The CDR3 DNA is TGCGCCAGCAGCCGGGTGACTAGCGGGGGATACAATGAGCAGTTCTTC.

The chain has TRBV6-5 and TRBJ2-1; 11 bases map to TRBD2. This CDR3 region has 15 residues. With V trimmed by 5 bases and J by 10 bases, 10 bases remained unmatched. From germline, CDR1 is MNHEY and CDR2 SVGAGI. CDR3 amino acids: CASSRSGRGFREQFF. The DNA for the CDR3 is TGTGCCAGCAGTCGTAGCGGGAGGGGGTTCAGGGAGCAGTTCTTC.

V gene TRBV14 combines with J gene TRBJ1-2, with 10 bases matching TRBD1. This CDR3 comprises 17 residues. J gave up 3 bases and V 6 bases, and 13 bases lay outside the gene matches. CDR1 is SGHDN, CDR2 FVKESK, per germline. CDR3 sequence reads: CASSTSRDRGRHYGYTF. CDR3 DNA: TGTGCCAGCAGTACGTCCCGGGACAGGGGAAGGCACTATGGCTACACCTTC.

This clonotype has just a few counts. The chain recombines TRBV27 with TRBJ2-5; 10 bases are shared with TRBD2. This CDR3 is 14 amino acids long. The germline CDR1 and CDR2 sequences are MNHEY and SMNVEV (reference sequence). V shed 6 bases, J shed 1 base, and the junction held 2 bases outside the gene matches. This CDR3 reads CASRRTSGQETQYF. As DNA, the CDR3 is TGTGCCAGCAGACGGACTAGCGGCCAAGAGACCCAGTACTTC.

The chain employs TRBV7-9 and TRBJ2-2; D gene ambiguous. V lost 0 bases to trimming and J lost 5 bases, with 10 bases between them. CDR1 and CDR2 (germline): SEHNR, FQNEAQ (reference sequence). The CDR3 length is 15 residues. The chain's CDR3 is CASSLAQRRTGELFF. CDR3 in DNA: TGTGCCAGCAGCTTAGCACAGCGAAGGACCGGGGAGCTGTTTTTT.

Only a few counts were recorded for this clonotype. The genes are TRBV4-3 and TRBJ2-2; 15 positions match TRBD2. Germline V gene lookup returns CDR1 LGHNA and CDR2 YSLEER. V lost 4 bases, J lost 4 bases, and 4 bases stayed unmatched. The CDR3 loop spans 17 amino acids. CDR3 bases: TGCGCCAGCAGCCGACTGGGACTAGCGGGAGGCACCGGGGAGCTGTTTTTT. Its protein product is CASSRLGLAGGTGELFF.

This clonotype was counted only a few times. The V call is TRBV20-1, the J call TRBJ2-7, with a possible D match to TRBD2 (6 bases). The CDR3 totals 14 residues. The germline V gene encodes CDR1 DFQATT and CDR2 SNEGSKA (reference sequence). With 5 bases removed from V and 6 bases from J, the gap between germline ends came to 20 bases. The CDR3 here is CSAPGQGGSREQYF. The CDR3, as DNA: TGCAGTGCTCCTGGGCAGGGAGGTTCTCGCGAGCAGTACTTC.

J is TRBJ2-1 and V is TRBV6-2 or TRBV6-3; a weak D match, TRBD1 (6 bases). With 6 bases removed from V and 1 base from J, the gap between germline ends came to 22 bases. This CDR3 spans 18 amino acids. Germline assignment: CDR1 MNHEY and CDR2 SVGEGT. As DNA, the CDR3 is TGTGCCAGCAGATCATTATTGACAGGCCAGGGGTCCTACAATGAGCAGTTCTTC. This codes for CASRSLLTGQGSYNEQFF.

This chain joins TRBV24-1 and TRBJ2-1, with 13 bases matching TRBD2. Losses at the gene ends were 4 bases for V and 9 bases for J; bases not matched to a gene: 11. The CDR3 consists of 17 residues. Germline loops: CDR1 KGHDR, CDR2 SFDVKD. CDR3 DNA: TGTGCCACCAGTGAACGGACTAGCGGGAGACAAAACGGTGAGCAGTTCTTC. The encoded protein is CATSERTSGRQNGEQFF.

The CDR3 sequence is CASSARGVSYEQYF. CDR3 nucleotides: TGTGCCAGCAGCGCCAGGGGAGTAAGCTACGAGCAGTACTTC. This chain joins TRBV9 and TRBJ2-7, with D perhaps matching TRBD1 (6 bases). V was trimmed by 3 bases and J by 3 bases, leaving 13 bases between them. Germline CDR1 reads SGDLS; CDR2 reads YYNGEE. This CDR3 has 14 amino acids.

The CDR3 here is CASSLGRGDHEQYF. The CDR3 DNA reads TGCGCCAGCAGTCTTGGACGGGGGGATCACGAGCAGTACTTC. This chain links TRBV5-1 with TRBJ2-7, with 7 positions matching TRBD2. V lost 5 bases, J lost 5 bases, and 10 bases stayed unmatched. The germline V gene has CDR1 SGHRS and CDR2 YFSETQ. This CDR3 spans 14 amino acids.

This clonotype occurred once. V gene TRBV20-1 combines with J gene TRBJ2-5, with TRBD1 identical over 10 bases. The CDR3 length is 16 residues. Germline V gives CDR1 DFQATT, CDR2 SNEGSKA (reference sequence). The junction had 9 bases not matched to a gene; V was cut back by 3 bases and J by 2 bases. The CDR3, as DNA: TGCAGTGCTAGGCGTGACGGGACAGGGGATCAAGAGACCCAGTACTTC. Translated, it gives CSARRDGTGDQETQYF.

The CDR3 DNA reads as TGTGCCAGCAGTTACCAGTCGGACCCCACCTTC. The encoded protein is CASSYQSDPTF. The J gene is TRBJ1-2, the V gene TRBV6-2 or TRBV6-3; unclear D gene. Germline CDR1 and CDR2: MNHEY and SVGEGT. CDR3 length equals 11 residues. The V and J ends lost 2 bases and 13 bases respectively, with 11 bases between them.

This clonotype has just one count. This rearrangement joins TRBV21-1 to TRBJ2-5; the table's TRBD2 call for D was not verified on the DNA. TRBV21-1 constitutes a pseudogene. This CDR3 has 18 residues. The CDR3 bases are TGTGCCAGCAGCAAAGCGCTTTGGGGAGCGGGAGTTATGGAGACCCAGTACTTC. It specifies CASSKALWGAGVMETQYF.

This CDR3 is CSAPQGSEQFF. DNA for the CDR3: TGCAGTGCACCCCAGGGAAGTGAGCAGTTCTTC. The rearrangement links TRBV20-1 to TRBJ2-1, with D possibly TRBD1 on 5 matching bases. The CDR3 is 11 amino acids. The V end lost 6 bases, the J end lost 9 bases, and 12 bases lay between the germline ends. Germline V gives CDR1 DFQATT, CDR2 SNEGSKA (reference sequence).

V is TRBV15 and J is TRBJ1-4; a possible D gene is TRBD1 (5 bases). The CDR3 runs 15 residues. Trimming pared 1 base from V and 10 bases from J, leaving 16 bases between. Germline V gives CDR1 LNHNV, CDR2 YYDKDF (reference sequence). Here the CDR3 DNA reads TGTGCCACCAGCAGAGTAGGCATCTCGGGGGGAAAACTGTTTTTT. The encoded protein is CATSRVGISGGKLFF.

This clonotype was detected only a few times. V is TRBV30 and J is TRBJ1-2, with TRBD1 as a possible D gene (5 bases). The CDR3 extends over 13 amino acids. CDR1 GTSNPN and CDR2 SVGIG come from the germline V gene (reference sequence). With 1 base removed from V and 4 bases from J, the gap between germline ends came to 10 bases. In nucleotides, the CDR3 is TGTGCCTGGAGTGGACAGTCCGTCTATGGCTACACCTTC. This sequence encodes CAWSGQSVYGYTF.

This clonotype was recorded a few times. The chain couples TRBV3-1 to TRBJ2-1; D uncertain. The V gene's germline CDR1 is LGHDT and CDR2 YNNKEL (reference sequence). Trimming took 0 bases from V and 4 from J, leaving 10 bases between them. CDR3 size: 15 residues. This chain's CDR3 is CASSQEVNWYNEQFF. The CDR3 bases are TGTGCCAGCAGCCAAGAAGTGAATTGGTACAATGAGCAGTTCTTC.

The chain couples TRBV4-1 to TRBJ2-5, with D tentatively TRBD1 (5 bases). This CDR3 spans 15 amino acids. Deletions cut 1 base from V and 11 bases from J, with 20 bases between. The germline CDR1 and CDR2 sequences are MGHRA and YSYEKL. The DNA of the CDR3 is TGCGCCAGCAGCCAAGTTCAGGGTCCCTACAATGAGCAGTACTTC. Protein: CASSQVQGPYNEQYF.